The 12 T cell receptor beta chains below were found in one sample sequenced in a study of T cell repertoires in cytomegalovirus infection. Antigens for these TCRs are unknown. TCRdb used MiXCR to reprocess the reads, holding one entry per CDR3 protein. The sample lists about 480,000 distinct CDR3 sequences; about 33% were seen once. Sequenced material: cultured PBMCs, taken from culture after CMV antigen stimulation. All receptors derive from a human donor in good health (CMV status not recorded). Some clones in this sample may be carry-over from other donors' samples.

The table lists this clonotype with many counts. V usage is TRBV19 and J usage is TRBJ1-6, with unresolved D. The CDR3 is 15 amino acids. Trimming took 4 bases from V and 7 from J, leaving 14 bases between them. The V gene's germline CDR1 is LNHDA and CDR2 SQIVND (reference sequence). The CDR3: CASSKAQEGNSPLHF. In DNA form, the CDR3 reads TGTGCCAGTAGTAAAGCGCAGGAGGGAAATTCACCCCTCCACTTT.

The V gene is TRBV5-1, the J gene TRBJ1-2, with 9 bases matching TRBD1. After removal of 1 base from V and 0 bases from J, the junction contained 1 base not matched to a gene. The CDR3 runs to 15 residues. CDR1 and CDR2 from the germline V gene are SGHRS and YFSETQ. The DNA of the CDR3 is TGCGCCAGCAGCTTGAACAGGGGGCCTAACTATGGCTACACCTTC. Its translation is CASSLNRGPNYGYTF.

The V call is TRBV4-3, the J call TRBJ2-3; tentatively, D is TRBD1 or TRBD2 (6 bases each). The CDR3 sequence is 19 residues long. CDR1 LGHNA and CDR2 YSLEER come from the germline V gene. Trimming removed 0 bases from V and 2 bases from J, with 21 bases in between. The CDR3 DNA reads TGCGCCAGCAGCCAAGAACTACTTAAGGGGGGACACCACACAGATACGCAGTATTTT. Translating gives CASSQELLKGGHHTDTQYF.

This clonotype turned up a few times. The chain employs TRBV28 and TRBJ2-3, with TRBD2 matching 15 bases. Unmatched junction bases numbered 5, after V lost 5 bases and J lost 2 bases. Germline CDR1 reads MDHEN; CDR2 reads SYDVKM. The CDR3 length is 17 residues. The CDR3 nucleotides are TGTGCCAGCAGTCCTCGGACTAGCGGGAGGGCCACAGATACGCAGTATTTT. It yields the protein CASSPRTSGRATDTQYF.

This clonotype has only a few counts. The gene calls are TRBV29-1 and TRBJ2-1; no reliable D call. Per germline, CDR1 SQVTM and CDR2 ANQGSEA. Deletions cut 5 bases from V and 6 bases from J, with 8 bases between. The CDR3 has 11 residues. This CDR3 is CSVSALNEQFF. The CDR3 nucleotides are TGCAGCGTTAGTGCCCTCAATGAGCAGTTCTTC.

This CDR3 is CASSILGQGQNEKLFF. The DNA of the CDR3 is TGTGCCAGTAGTATCCTTGGACAGGGGCAGAATGAAAAACTGTTTTTT. The chain couples TRBV19 to TRBJ1-4, with 9 bases lining up with TRBD1. Per the germline V gene, CDR1 is LNHDA and CDR2 is SQIVND (reference sequence). This CDR3 has 16 residues. With V trimmed by 3 bases and J by 5 bases, 7 bases remained unmatched.

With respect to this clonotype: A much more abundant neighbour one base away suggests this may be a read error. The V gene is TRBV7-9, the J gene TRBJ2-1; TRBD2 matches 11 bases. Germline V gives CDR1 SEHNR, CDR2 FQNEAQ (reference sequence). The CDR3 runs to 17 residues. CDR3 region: CARSPMGTSGRSNEQFF. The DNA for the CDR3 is TGTGCCCGCAGCCCTATGGGCACTAGCGGGAGATCAAATGAGCAGTTCTTC.

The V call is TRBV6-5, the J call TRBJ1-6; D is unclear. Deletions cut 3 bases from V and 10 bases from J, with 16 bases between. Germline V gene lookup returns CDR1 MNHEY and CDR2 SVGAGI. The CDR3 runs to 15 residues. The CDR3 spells CASSYVGRLRSPLHF. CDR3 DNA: TGTGCCAGCAGTTATGTCGGTCGTCTGAGGTCACCCCTCCACTTT.

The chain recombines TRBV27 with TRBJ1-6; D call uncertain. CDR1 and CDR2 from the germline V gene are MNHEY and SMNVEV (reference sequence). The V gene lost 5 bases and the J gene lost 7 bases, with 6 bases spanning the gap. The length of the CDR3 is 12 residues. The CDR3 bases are TGTGCCAGCAGTCCGGTAAATTCACCCCTCCACTTT. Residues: CASSPVNSPLHF.

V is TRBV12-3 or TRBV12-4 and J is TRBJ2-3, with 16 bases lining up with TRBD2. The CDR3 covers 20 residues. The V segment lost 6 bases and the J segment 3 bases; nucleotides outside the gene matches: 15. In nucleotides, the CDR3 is TGTGCCAGCAGACCCGGGACACCGGGACTAGCGGGAGGGCGAACAGATACGCAGTATTTT. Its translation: CASRPGTPGLAGGRTDTQYF.

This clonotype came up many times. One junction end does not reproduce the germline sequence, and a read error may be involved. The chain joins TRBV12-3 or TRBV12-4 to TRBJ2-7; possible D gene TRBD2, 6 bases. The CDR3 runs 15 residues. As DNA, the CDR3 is TGTGCCAGCTGTTTGGGTCAAGGGACTGACTACGAGCAGTACTTC. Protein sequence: CASCLGQGTDYEQYF.

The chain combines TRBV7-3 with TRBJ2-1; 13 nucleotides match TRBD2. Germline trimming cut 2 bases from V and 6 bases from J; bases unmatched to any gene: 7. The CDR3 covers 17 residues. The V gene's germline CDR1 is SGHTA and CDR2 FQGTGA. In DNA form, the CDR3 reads TGTGCCAGCAGCTTACGGGGGACTAGCGGGACTTTCAATGAGCAGTTCTTC. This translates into CASSLRGTSGTFNEQFF.